These 21 T cell receptor beta chains came from one sample sequenced in a study of blood T cell repertoires in COVID-19. Repertoires were generated with immunoSEQ multiplex PCR, while TCRdb's copy carries only in-frame clones and drops some. The sample contains around 280,000 clones, about nine tenths of which appear only once. What was sequenced was peripheral blood. The receptors here all came from a woman in her thirties with COVID-19, enrolled during active disease.

The chain links TRBV29-1 to TRBJ2-7, with TRBD2 matching over 12 bases. The V gene end was trimmed by 4 bases and the J gene end by 5 bases; junction bases not matched to a gene: 6. Germline V CDR1 and CDR2: SQVTM, ANQGSEA. This CDR3 has 14 amino acids. DNA of the CDR3: TGCAGCGTTGCCCGAGGACTAGCGGGACACGAGCAGTACTTC. Its protein is CSVARGLAGHEQYF.

This chain connects TRBV7-9 to TRBJ2-5; perhaps TRBD1 as D (5 bases). CDR1 SEHNR and CDR2 FQNEAQ come from the germline V gene (reference sequence). V dropped 5 bases and J dropped 5 bases, with 15 bases sitting between them. The length of the CDR3 is 14 residues. In nucleotides, the CDR3 is TGTGCCAGCAGCCCGAGGACAATTCCCGAGACCCAGTACTTC. This encodes CASSPRTIPETQYF.

The rearrangement links TRBV9 to TRBJ2-5; D remains ambiguous. Germline CDR1 is SGDLS and CDR2 is YYNGEE. V lost 4 bases and J 2 bases, leaving 12 bases between the germline ends. This CDR3 has 14 residues. CDR3 residues: CASSPWAAQETQYF. CDR3 sequence (DNA): TGTGCCAGCAGCCCCTGGGCAGCTCAAGAGACCCAGTACTTC.

The chain carries TRBV7-9 and TRBJ2-2; 9 nucleotides align to TRBD1. J lost 4 bases, V lost 5 bases, and 11 bases had no gene match. The CDR3 is 17 amino acids. CDR1 and CDR2 from the germline V gene are SEHNR and FQNEAQ (reference sequence). The DNA of the CDR3 is TGTGCCAGCAGCCCACAAGGACAGGGGCAGGTCACCGGGGAGCTGTTTTTT. Residues: CASSPQGQGQVTGELFF.

This chain links TRBV28 with TRBJ1-2; 12 bases match TRBD1. Germline V gene lookup returns CDR1 MDHEN and CDR2 SYDVKM. The CDR3 covers 14 residues. J was trimmed by 7 bases and V by 4 bases; bases with no gene match: 4. The CDR3 region has the DNA TGTGCCAGCAGTTCCCCGGGACAGGGGGCTGGCTACACCTTC. This encodes CASSSPGQGAGYTF.

The CDR3 loop is CASSLELTGNNEQFF. The CDR3, as DNA: TGTGCCAGCAGCTTAGAACTCACAGGGAACAATGAGCAGTTCTTC. The V call is TRBV11-2, the J call TRBJ2-1, with D possibly TRBD1 on 6 matching bases. Looked up from germline, CDR1 is SGHAT and CDR2 is FQNNGV. The CDR3 runs to 15 residues. Trimming left V 0 bases short and J 5 bases short, with 11 bases between.

This clone has more than one count but fewer than ten. This sequence joins TRBV24-1 and TRBJ2-2, with 8 nucleotides matching TRBD1. J lost 5 bases, V lost 9 bases, and 1 base had no gene match. The CDR3 contains 12 residues. Germline CDR1 reads KGHDR; CDR2 reads SFDVKD. CDR3 DNA sequence: TGTGCCACCCGGACAGGGACCGGGGAGCTGTTTTTT. Translating gives CATRTGTGELFF.

This chain connects TRBV4-3 to TRBJ2-7, with D hard to call. The CDR3 is 14 residues long. The germline V gene encodes CDR1 LGHNA and CDR2 YSLEER. V lost 0 bases to trimming and J lost 2 bases, with 8 bases between them. The CDR3 protein is CASSQDLGAYEQYF. DNA for the CDR3: TGCGCCAGCAGCCAAGATCTCGGAGCCTACGAGCAGTACTTC.

In DNA form, the CDR3 reads TGTGCCAGCAGCTTATCAACAGGGAACAATCAGCCCCAGCATTTT. Protein sequence: CASSLSTGNNQPQHF. The V gene is TRBV7-9, the J gene TRBJ1-5; a possible D gene is TRBD1 (6 bases). Per germline, CDR1 SEHNR and CDR2 FQNEAQ (reference sequence). This CDR3 contains 15 residues. V dropped 2 bases and J dropped 3 bases, with 11 bases sitting between them.

This chain uses TRBV24-1 with TRBJ2-1; 7 bases match TRBD1. CDR3 length: 17 residues. The germline gives CDR1 KGHDR, CDR2 SFDVKD. Germline trimming cut 5 bases from V and 4 bases from J; bases unmatched to any gene: 13. CDR3 sequence reads: CATSAAVLGGRYNEQFF. The CDR3 DNA reads TGTGCCACCAGTGCAGCGGTTTTAGGGGGCAGATACAATGAGCAGTTCTTC.

This chain links TRBV2 with TRBJ1-5; D is uncertain. Germline V gene sequence: CDR1 SNHLY, CDR2 FYNNEI. The ends were cut back, 3 bases at V and 4 bases at J, with 10 bases in the middle. CDR3 length: 14 amino acids. As DNA, the CDR3 is TGTGCCAGCAGTGATCGGGGAGGGAATCAGCCCCAGCATTTT. It codes for CASSDRGGNQPQHF.

With regard to this clone: Germline and junction disagree at one end, which may indicate a read error. The chain combines TRBV9 with TRBJ2-3; 11 nucleotides line up with TRBD2. Per germline, CDR1 SGDLS and CDR2 YYNGEE. The CDR3 contains 18 residues. The CDR3 DNA is TGTGCCAGCAGCGTCGGGCACCAACTAGCGGGAGTGGCAGATACTCAGTATTTT. Translation gives CASSVGHQLAGVADTQYF.

V and J are TRBV3-1 (or the pseudogene TRBV3-2) and TRBJ2-1; 9 bases fit TRBD2. Trimming cost V 0 bases and J 8 bases; bases outside gene matches: 8. Germline V gives CDR1 LGHDT, CDR2 YNNKEL (reference sequence). The CDR3 contains 16 residues. CDR3 in amino acids: CASSQEGGRAADEQFF. Written as DNA, the CDR3 is TGTGCCAGCAGCCAAGAGGGCGGGAGGGCCGCAGATGAGCAGTTCTTC.

The V and J genes are TRBV6-6 and TRBJ2-5; 12 bases fit TRBD2. CDR3 size: 16 residues. The V gene end was trimmed by 4 bases and the J gene end by 5 bases; junction bases not matched to a gene: 8. The germline V gene has CDR1 MNHNY and CDR2 SVGAGI (reference sequence). The chain's CDR3 is CASSLRLAGVAETQYF. DNA for the CDR3: TGTGCCAGCAGTTTACGACTAGCGGGAGTTGCGGAGACCCAGTACTTC.

This chain connects TRBV9 to TRBJ1-4; perhaps TRBD1 as D (6 bases). Germline CDR1 SGDLS, CDR2 YYNGEE. The CDR3 has 14 residues. Trimming left V 0 bases short and J 7 bases short, with 10 bases between. Here the CDR3 DNA reads TGTGCCAGCAGCGTAGGTAAACAGGGTGAAAAACTGTTTTTT. It is translated as CASSVGKQGEKLFF.

The chain has TRBV27 and TRBJ2-7; D gene unclear. With 5 bases removed from V and 4 bases from J, the gap between germline ends came to 12 bases. The CDR3 consists of 13 residues. Germline lookup yields CDR1 MNHEY and CDR2 SMNVEV (reference sequence). CDR3 sequence: CASSPSPSYEQYF. CDR3 nucleotides: TGTGCCAGCAGTCCTTCCCCTAGTTACGAGCAGTACTTC.

Worth noting for this clone: Sequence at one end of the junction differs from germline and may be a read error. The chain recombines TRBV18 with TRBJ2-5; 7 positions match TRBD2. There are 17 residues in the CDR3. CDR1 KGHSH and CDR2 LQKENI come from the germline V gene. In nucleotides, the CDR3 is TGTGCCAGCTCACCACCACAAGGGACGGGGAGGGGAGAGACTCAGTACTTC. Protein sequence: CASSPPQGTGRGETQYF.

This clone appeared a few times. The chain couples TRBV3-1 (or the pseudogene TRBV3-2) to TRBJ2-1, with 9 positions matching TRBD2. The trim removed 7 bases at V and 7 bases at J, leaving 8 bases unmatched. The germline gives CDR1 LGHDT, CDR2 YNNKEL (reference sequence). The CDR3 extends over 14 amino acids. The CDR3: CASKAGGPGNEQFF. CDR3 bases: TGTGCCAGCAAAGCGGGAGGCCCCGGAAATGAGCAGTTCTTC.

This clone was seen a few times. The J gene is TRBJ2-2, the V gene TRBV7-9; 9 positions match TRBD2. Germline V lookup: CDR1 SEHNR, CDR2 FQNEAQ (reference sequence). Trimming at V came to 4 bases and at J to 2 bases, leaving 2 bases not matched to a gene. CDR3 length equals 15 residues. The CDR3 bases are TGTGCCAGCAGCTCGACTAGCGGAAACACCGGGGAGCTGTTTTTT. It specifies CASSSTSGNTGELFF.

V is TRBV2 and J is TRBJ2-1; tentative D call: TRBD1 (6 bases). CDR1 and CDR2 from the germline V gene are SNHLY and FYNNEI. Trimming left V 7 bases short and J 8 bases short, with 18 bases between. This CDR3 has 14 amino acids. CDR3: CASKGDQALDEQFF. The DNA for the CDR3 is TGTGCCAGCAAGGGGGATCAGGCCTTGGATGAGCAGTTCTTC.

This chain connects TRBV28 to TRBJ1-1; 8 bases agree with TRBD1. J lost 1 base, V lost 5 bases, and 9 bases had no gene match. Germline V gene sequence: CDR1 MDHEN, CDR2 SYDVKM. The CDR3 is made up of 16 amino acids. CDR3 nucleotide sequence: TGTGCCAGCAGTCCCCGGACAGGGAGTACGAACACTGAAGCTTTCTTT. It specifies CASSPRTGSTNTEAFF.